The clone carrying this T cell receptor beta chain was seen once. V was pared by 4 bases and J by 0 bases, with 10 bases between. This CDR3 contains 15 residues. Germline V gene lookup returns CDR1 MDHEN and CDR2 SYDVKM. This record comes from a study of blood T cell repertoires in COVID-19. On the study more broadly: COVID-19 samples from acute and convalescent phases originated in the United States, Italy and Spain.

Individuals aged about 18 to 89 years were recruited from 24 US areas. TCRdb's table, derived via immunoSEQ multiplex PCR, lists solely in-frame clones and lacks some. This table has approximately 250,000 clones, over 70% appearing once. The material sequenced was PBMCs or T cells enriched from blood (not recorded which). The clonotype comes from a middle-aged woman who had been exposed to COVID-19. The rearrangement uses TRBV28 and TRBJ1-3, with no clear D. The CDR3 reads CASSSLRSSGNTIYF. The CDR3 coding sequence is TGTGCCAGCAGTTCCCTAAGGAGCTCTGGAAACACCATATATTTT.